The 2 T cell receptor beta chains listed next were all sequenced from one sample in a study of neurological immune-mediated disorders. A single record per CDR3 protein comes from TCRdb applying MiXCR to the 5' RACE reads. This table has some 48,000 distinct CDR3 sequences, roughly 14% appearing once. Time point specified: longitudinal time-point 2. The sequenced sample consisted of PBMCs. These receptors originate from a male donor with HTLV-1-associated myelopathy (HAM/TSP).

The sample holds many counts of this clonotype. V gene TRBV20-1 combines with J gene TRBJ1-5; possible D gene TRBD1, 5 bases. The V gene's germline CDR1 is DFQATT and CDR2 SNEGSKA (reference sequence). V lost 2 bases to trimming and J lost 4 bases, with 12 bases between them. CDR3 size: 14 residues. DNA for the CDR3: TGCAGTGCTAGACACGGGGCGAGGAATCAGCCCCAGCATTTT. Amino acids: CSARHGARNQPQHF.

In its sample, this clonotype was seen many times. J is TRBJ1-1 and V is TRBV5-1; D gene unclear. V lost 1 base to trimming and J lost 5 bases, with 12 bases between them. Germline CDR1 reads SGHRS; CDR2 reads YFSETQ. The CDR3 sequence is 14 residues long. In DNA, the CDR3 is TGCGCCAGCAGCTTGTTATCCGGTGGTACTGAAGCTTTCTTT. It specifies CASSLLSGGTEAFF.